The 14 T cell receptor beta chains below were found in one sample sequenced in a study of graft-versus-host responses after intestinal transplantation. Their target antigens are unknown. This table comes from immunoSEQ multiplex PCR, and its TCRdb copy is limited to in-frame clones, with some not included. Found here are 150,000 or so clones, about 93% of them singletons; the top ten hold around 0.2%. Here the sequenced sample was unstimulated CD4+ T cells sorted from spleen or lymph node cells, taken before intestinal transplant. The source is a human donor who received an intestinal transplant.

CDR3 nucleotides: TGTGCCAGCAGCTTTCCGGGACTAGCGGCCTACGAGCAGTACTTC. Its protein product is CASSFPGLAAYEQYF. This sequence joins TRBV7-3 and TRBJ2-7, with 11 bases lining up with TRBD2. This CDR3 spans 15 amino acids. From germline, CDR1 is SGHTA and CDR2 FQGTGA. J was trimmed by 2 bases and V by 3 bases; bases with no gene match: 3.

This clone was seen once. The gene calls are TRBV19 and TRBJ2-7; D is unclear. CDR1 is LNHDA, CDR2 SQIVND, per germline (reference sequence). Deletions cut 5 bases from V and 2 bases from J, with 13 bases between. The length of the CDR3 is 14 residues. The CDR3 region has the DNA TGTGCCAGTAGTTGGGCCGGACCAGCCTACGAGCAGTACTTC. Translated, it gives CASSWAGPAYEQYF.

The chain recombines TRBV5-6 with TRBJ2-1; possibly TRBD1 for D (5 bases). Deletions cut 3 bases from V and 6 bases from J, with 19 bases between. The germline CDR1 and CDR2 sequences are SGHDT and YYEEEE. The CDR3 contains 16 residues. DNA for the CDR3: TGTGCCAGCAGCTGGGTGATTAGGGGATCCGGCAATGAGCAGTTCTTC. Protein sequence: CASSWVIRGSGNEQFF.

The CDR3 DNA reads as TGTGCCAGCAGTCTCAACGCGGGAACGGAGTATGGCTACACCTTC. Protein: CASSLNAGTEYGYTF. V is TRBV6-1 and J is TRBJ1-2; D ambiguous. CDR1 and CDR2 from the germline V gene are MNHNS and SASEGT. The length of the CDR3 is 15 residues. Trimming left V 5 bases short and J 5 bases short, with 18 bases between.

The chain's CDR3 is CASSPSGSSGNTIYF. CDR3 nucleotide sequence: TGTGCCAGCTCACCAAGCGGCAGCTCTGGAAACACCATATATTTT. The chain carries TRBV18 and TRBJ1-3, with D hard to call. The CDR3 is 15 amino acids. Trimming took 2 bases from V and 0 from J, leaving 8 bases between them. The germline CDR1 and CDR2 sequences are KGHSH and LQKENI.

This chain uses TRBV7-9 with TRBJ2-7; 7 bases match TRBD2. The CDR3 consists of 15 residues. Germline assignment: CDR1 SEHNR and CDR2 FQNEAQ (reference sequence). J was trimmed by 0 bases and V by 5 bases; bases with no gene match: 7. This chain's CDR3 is CASSPAGKSSYEQYF. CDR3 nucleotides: TGTGCCAGCAGCCCAGCGGGGAAAAGCTCCTACGAGCAGTACTTC.

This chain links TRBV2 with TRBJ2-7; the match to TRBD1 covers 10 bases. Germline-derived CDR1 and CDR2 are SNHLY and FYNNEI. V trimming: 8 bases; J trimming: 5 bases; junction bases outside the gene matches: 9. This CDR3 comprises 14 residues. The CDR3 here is CASPRQGATNEQYF. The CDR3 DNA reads TGTGCCAGCCCTCGACAGGGGGCGACTAACGAGCAGTACTTC.

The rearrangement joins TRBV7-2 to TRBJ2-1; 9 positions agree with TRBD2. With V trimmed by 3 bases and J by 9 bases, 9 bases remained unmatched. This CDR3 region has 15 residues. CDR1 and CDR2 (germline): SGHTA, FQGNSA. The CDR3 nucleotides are TGTGCCAGCAGCTTTTCGGCTAGCGGGATTGGTGAGCAGTTCTTC. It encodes CASSFSASGIGEQFF.

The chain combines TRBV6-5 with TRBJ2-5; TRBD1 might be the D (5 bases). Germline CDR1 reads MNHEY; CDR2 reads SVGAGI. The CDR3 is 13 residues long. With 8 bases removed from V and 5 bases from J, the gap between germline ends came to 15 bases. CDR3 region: CASRNAGSETQYF. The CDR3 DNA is TGTGCCAGCCGAAATGCAGGGTCGGAGACCCAGTACTTC.

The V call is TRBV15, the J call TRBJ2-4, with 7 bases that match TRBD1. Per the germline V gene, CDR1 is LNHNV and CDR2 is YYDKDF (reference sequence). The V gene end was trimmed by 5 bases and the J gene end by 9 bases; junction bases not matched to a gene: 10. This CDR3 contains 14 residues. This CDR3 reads CATSDTPGGSIQYF. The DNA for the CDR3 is TGTGCCACCAGCGATACCCCAGGGGGAAGCATTCAGTACTTC.

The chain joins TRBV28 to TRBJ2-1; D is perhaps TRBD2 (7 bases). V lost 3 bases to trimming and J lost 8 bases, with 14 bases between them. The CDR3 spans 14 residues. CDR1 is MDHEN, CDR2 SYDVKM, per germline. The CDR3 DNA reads TGTGCCAGCAGTTTCGGGGGGCTCGAGGATGAGCAGTTCTTC. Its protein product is CASSFGGLEDEQFF. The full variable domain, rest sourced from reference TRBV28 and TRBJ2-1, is DVKVTQSSRYLVKRTGEKVFLECVQDMDHENMFWYRQDPGLGLRLIYFSYDVKMKEKGDIPEGYSVSREKKERFSLILESASTNQTSMYLCASSFGGLEDEQFFGPGTRLTVL.

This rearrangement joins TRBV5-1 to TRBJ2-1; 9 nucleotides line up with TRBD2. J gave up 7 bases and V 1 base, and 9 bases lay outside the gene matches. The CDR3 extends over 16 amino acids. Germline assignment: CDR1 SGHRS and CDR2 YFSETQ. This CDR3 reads CASSLQGGRAGNEQFF. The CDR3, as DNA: TGCGCCAGCAGCTTGCAGGGCGGGAGGGCCGGTAATGAGCAGTTCTTC. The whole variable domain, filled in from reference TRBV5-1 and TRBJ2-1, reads KAGVTQTPRYLIKTRGQQVTLSCSPISGHRSVSWYQQTPGQGLQFLFEYFSETQRNKGNFPGRFSGRQFSNSRSEMNVSTLELGDSALYLCASSLQGGRAGNEQFFGPGTRLTVL.

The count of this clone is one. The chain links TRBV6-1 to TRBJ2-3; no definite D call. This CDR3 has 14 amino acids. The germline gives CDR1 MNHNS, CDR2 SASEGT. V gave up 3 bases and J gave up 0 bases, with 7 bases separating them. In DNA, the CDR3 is TGTGCCAGCAGTGAGTTGTACAGCACAGATACGCAGTATTTT. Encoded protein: CASSELYSTDTQYF.

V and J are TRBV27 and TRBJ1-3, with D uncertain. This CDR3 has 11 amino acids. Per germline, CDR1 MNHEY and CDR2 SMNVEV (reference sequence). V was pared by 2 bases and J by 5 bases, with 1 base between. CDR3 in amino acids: CASSLRNTIYF. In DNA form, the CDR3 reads TGTGCCAGCAGTTTAAGAAACACCATATATTTT.